A single sample is the source of the 15 T cell receptor beta chains below, sequenced in a study of radiotherapy plus CTLA-4 blockade in lung cancer. Only in-frame clones appear in the TCRdb table, and some are missing; sequencing was by immunoSEQ multiplex PCR. The table has about 53,000 clones, roughly 81% seen once. The sample was peripheral blood, taken from a patient treated with radiotherapy plus ipilimumab. These receptors all come from a human donor with non-small cell lung cancer whose response to radiotherapy plus ipilimumab could not be evaluated.

The rearrangement links TRBV7-8 to TRBJ1-4, with D unresolved. CDR1 is SGHVS, CDR2 FQNEAQ, per germline. The CDR3 loop spans 15 amino acids. V lost 3 bases, J lost 0 bases, and 8 bases lay in between. CDR3 region: CASSFRHSTNEKLFF. The CDR3 bases are TGTGCCAGCAGCTTCCGACACTCAACTAATGAAAAACTGTTTTTT.

J is TRBJ2-2 and V is TRBV28; D ambiguous. The ends were cut back, 5 bases at V and 1 base at J, with 8 bases in the middle. Germline V gene data show CDR1 as MDHEN and CDR2 as SYDVKM. The CDR3 sequence is 14 residues long. CDR3 coding DNA: TGTGCCAGCAGTCATTACAGGAACACCGGGGAGCTGTTTTTT. Protein sequence: CASSHYRNTGELFF.

This clone occurred once. This chain uses TRBV7-2 with TRBJ2-1; tentative D call: TRBD2 (5 bases). Germline CDR1 SGHTA, CDR2 FQGNSA. The CDR3 contains 13 residues. Trimming shortened V by 5 bases and J by 4 bases, and 9 bases separated the two germline ends. The CDR3 DNA reads TGTGCCAGCAGCGAGGACTTTTACAATGAGCAGTTCTTC. The encoded protein is CASSEDFYNEQFF.

The chain has TRBV19 and TRBJ2-1; 8 bases match TRBD1. V was pared by 5 bases and J by 4 bases, with 10 bases of the junction left unmatched. The length of the CDR3 is 16 residues. Germline loops: CDR1 LNHDA, CDR2 SQIVND (reference sequence). CDR3 nucleotides: TGTGCCAGTAGTGCGGCGACAGGGGCCCCTTACAATGAGCAGTTCTTC. Protein sequence: CASSAATGAPYNEQFF.

The gene calls are TRBV6-6 and TRBJ1-2; tentatively, D is TRBD1 (5 bases). Trimming left V 2 bases short and J 5 bases short, with 9 bases between. The CDR3 contains 13 residues. The V gene's germline CDR1 is MNHNY and CDR2 SVGAGI (reference sequence). The CDR3 spells CASSYQGGYGYTF. The CDR3 nucleotides are TGTGCCAGCAGTTACCAGGGAGGATATGGCTACACCTTC.

This clone was counted a single time. The J gene is TRBJ2-7, the V gene TRBV29-1, with 9 bases matching TRBD1. This CDR3 contains 12 residues. The V and J ends lost 6 bases and 5 bases, in that order; junction bases with no gene match: 5. The germline gives CDR1 SQVTM, CDR2 ANQGSEA. CDR3 protein: CSVGTGRDEQYF. The CDR3 nucleotides are TGCAGCGTCGGGACAGGGCGGGACGAGCAGTACTTC.

This clone showed up just a few times. The rearrangement uses TRBV4-3 and TRBJ2-1; 9 positions agree with TRBD1. The CDR3 totals 15 residues. The J segment lost 5 bases and the V segment lost 2 bases, leaving 4 bases of the junction unmatched. Germline V gene lookup returns CDR1 LGHNA and CDR2 YSLEER. CDR3 in DNA: TGCGCCAGCAGCCAACCGGGACAGGGCCACAATGAGCAGTTCTTC. Translation: CASSQPGQGHNEQFF.

This chain connects TRBV4-3 to TRBJ2-5, with 7 bases aligning to TRBD1. This CDR3 spans 14 amino acids. J was trimmed by 7 bases and V by 4 bases; bases with no gene match: 9. CDR1 is LGHNA and CDR2 is YSLEER in the germline V gene. CDR3 loop: CASSLGTAGGTQYF. The CDR3 nucleotides read TGCGCCAGCAGCCTAGGGACAGCCGGAGGGACCCAGTACTTC.

The chain couples TRBV7-8 to TRBJ1-4; D ambiguous. Trimming cost V 1 base and J 2 bases, with 5 bases left between them. Germline-derived CDR1 and CDR2 are SGHVS and FQNEAQ. The CDR3 totals 14 residues. The DNA of the CDR3 is TGTGCCAGCAGCTTAGGAGGGACTAATGAAAAACTGTTTTTT. This gives the protein CASSLGGTNEKLFF.

V is TRBV4-1 and J is TRBJ2-3; tentative D call: TRBD2 (6 bases). V was pared by 2 bases and J by 0 bases, with 18 bases between. Looked up from germline, CDR1 is MGHRA and CDR2 is YSYEKL. The CDR3 has 18 amino acids. CDR3 amino acids: CASSQPFLRGGSTDTQYF. The CDR3 DNA follows: TGCGCCAGCAGCCAACCCTTTCTTCGGGGAGGAAGCACAGATACGCAGTATTTT.

The chain uses TRBV28 and TRBJ2-7; perhaps TRBD1 as D (5 bases). Germline loops: CDR1 MDHEN, CDR2 SYDVKM. This CDR3 comprises 13 residues. Trimming took 4 bases from V and 2 from J, leaving 9 bases between them. CDR3: CASSSTATYEQYF. The DNA of the CDR3 is TGTGCCAGCAGTTCGACAGCGACCTACGAGCAGTACTTC.

The genes are TRBV7-3 and TRBJ2-5; TRBD1 might be the D (6 bases). V lost 1 base, J lost 7 bases, and 10 bases lay in between. From germline, CDR1 is SGHTA and CDR2 FQGTGA. The length of the CDR3 is 13 residues. DNA of the CDR3: TGTGCCAGCAGCTTAAACAGGGACGGGACCCAGTACTTC. Translation gives CASSLNRDGTQYF.

The chain employs TRBV28 and TRBJ1-1; weak D call: TRBD1 (5 bases). The length of the CDR3 is 14 residues. Germline CDR1 is MDHEN and CDR2 is SYDVKM. V gave up 5 bases and J gave up 7 bases, with 17 bases separating them. DNA for the CDR3: TGTGCCAGCAGTCCCCCGCGGAGGGGCGTTGAAGCTTTCTTT. Translation: CASSPPRRGVEAFF.

The chain combines TRBV11-3 with TRBJ2-3, with 12 bases aligning to TRBD2. The CDR3 covers 17 residues. Germline values: CDR1 SGHNT, CDR2 YENEEA. The V segment lost 3 bases and the J segment 0 bases; nucleotides outside the gene matches: 4. CDR3 DNA: TGTGCCAGCAGCTTCCGGACTAGCGGGAAGAGCACAGATACGCAGTATTTT. Translated, it gives CASSFRTSGKSTDTQYF.

This clone was observed once. The rearrangement uses TRBV4-1 and TRBJ2-2; TRBD1 aligns across 9 bases. The CDR3 is made up of 15 amino acids. Per the germline V gene, CDR1 is MGHRA and CDR2 is YSYEKL. Trimming cost V 11 bases and J 3 bases; bases outside gene matches: 10. The CDR3 DNA reads as TGCGCCGGAAGTCGGGACAGGGAGTACACCGGGGAGCTGTTTTTT. Protein: CAGSRDREYTGELFF.